The T cell receptor (beta chain) under discussion was sequenced for a study of T-cell reconstitution after alpha-beta-depleted transplantation in children. Whole-study results and caveats: A year post-transplant, T-cell counts and diversity derived mostly from newly produced T cells. In some patients, recipient T cells and intrathymic progenitors surviving conditioning explained high day-60 diversity.

Between the trimmed V and J ends, which lost 5 bases and 3 bases, there was a span of 11 bases. CDR1 and CDR2 from the germline V gene are SGHVS and FNYEAQ. The CDR3 is 14 residues long. This clonotype has more than one count but fewer than ten. Its specificity is unknown. Unique molecular identifiers were incorporated during preparation of the TCRbeta library. A single record per CDR3 protein comes from TCRdb applying MiXCR to the PCR reads. The sample consists of 500,000 to 650,000 distinct CDR3 sequences, roughly 10% of them appearing once. The sequence was obtained from a female patient between 2 and 15 years old who had a stem cell transplant for aplastic anemia, so the T cells may come from the graft donor. This specimen was PBMCs, mostly from graft donor cells, taken 180 days after TCRalphabeta/CD19-depleted stem cell transplant. The genes are TRBV7-6 and TRBJ1-5; D is unresolved. CDR3 DNA: TGTGCCAGCAGCCCAGAGGTGTACAATCAGCCCCAGCATTTT. It encodes CASSPEVYNQPQHF.